This TCR beta chain was observed in a study of blood T cell repertoires in COVID-19. Per the study methods: Using reference gene primer amplification, nucleated cell counts were estimated. The repertoire was sequenced with immunoSEQ multiplex PCR; TCRdb's copy has only in-frame clones and lacks some. That table gives V, J and clone size, and the DNA gave D and trimming. The table shows about 46,000 clones, with approximately 86% occurring only once. Germline V gene data show CDR1 as SNHLY and CDR2 as FYNNEI. The CDR3 has 15 amino acids. The junction had 7 bases not matched to a gene; V was cut back by 7 bases and J by 2 bases.

The sequence came from a woman aged 45-65 years who had recovered from COVID-19. V usage is TRBV2 and J usage is TRBJ1-5, with TRBD1 identical over 8 bases. Sequencing was done on a sample of PBMCs or T cells enriched from blood (not recorded which). CDR3: CASMIGQGGNQPQHF. As DNA, the CDR3 is TGTGCCAGCATGATTGGACAGGGCGGCAATCAGCCCCAGCATTTT.